The rows below give T cell receptor beta chains drawn from one sample of a study of blood T cell repertoires in COVID-19. Sequenced by immunoSEQ multiplex PCR; TCRdb stores in-frame clones only, minus some. The sample lists 200,000 to 250,000 clones; 70% to 90% were seen once. The sequenced sample consisted of peripheral blood. The receptors were sampled from a man in his forties with acute or convalescent COVID-19. CDR3s include the opening cysteine and the closing phenylalanine or tryptophan. The D gene is left open where the match is weak. Part of the rows lack a size; the others show once, few, many or a class for expanded clones.

size: -
J: TRBJ1-5
D: -
V: TRBV28
CDR3: CASSSGTRYQPQHF
DNA: TGTGCCAGCAGTTCCGGGACACGATATCAGCCCCAGCATTTT

size: -
J: TRBJ1-1
D: -
V: TRBV7-2
CDR3: CASSRDTEAFF
DNA: TGTGCCAGCAGCCGAGACACTGAAGCTTTCTTT

size: -
J: TRBJ2-3
D: -
V: TRBV5-6
CDR3: CASTPSGSADTQYF
DNA: TGTGCCAGCACCCCGTCTGGGAGTGCAGATACGCAGTATTTT

size: -
J: TRBJ2-1
D: TRBD2
V: TRBV20-1
CDR3: CSASRWTSGDNEQFF
DNA: TGCAGTGCTAGTAGGTGGACTAGCGGGGACAATGAGCAGTTCTTC

size: once
J: TRBJ1-6
D: TRBD1
V: TRBV5-5
CDR3: CASSLQGALGNSPLHF
DNA: TGTGCCAGCAGCTTGCAGGGGGCGCTAGGTAATTCACCCCTCCACTTT

size: -
J: TRBJ2-7
D: -
V: TRBV9
CDR3: CASSVANSYEQYF
DNA: TGTGCCAGCAGCGTAGCTAACAGCTACGAGCAGTACTTC

size: -
J: TRBJ1-4
D: -
V: TRBV6-1
CDR3: CASSDGERNEKLFF
DNA: TGTGCCAGCAGTGACGGTGAAAGAAATGAAAAACTGTTTTTT

size: -
J: TRBJ1-6
D: TRBD1
V: TRBV4-1
CDR3: CASSLGQTLNSPLHF
DNA: TGCGCCAGCAGCCTGGGACAGACCCTTAATTCACCCCTCCACTTT

size: -
J: TRBJ2-2
D: -
V: TRBV4-1
CDR3: CASSQEVANTGELFF
DNA: TGCGCCAGCAGCCAAGAGGTGGCAAACACCGGGGAGCTGTTTTTT

size: once
J: TRBJ1-1
D: -
V: TRBV9
CDR3: CASSAFKETEAFF
DNA: TGTGCCAGCAGCGCCTTTAAGGAGACTGAAGCTTTCTTT

size: -
J: TRBJ2-3
D: TRBD2
V: TRBV29-1
CDR3: CSAGLATRDTQYF
DNA: TGCAGCGCGGGACTAGCGACGAGGGATACGCAGTATTTT

size: -
J: TRBJ1-1
D: TRBD1
V: TRBV6-5
CDR3: CASSFTGQGTEAFF
DNA: TGTGCCAGCAGCTTTACGGGACAGGGGACTGAAGCTTTCTTT

size: once
J: TRBJ1-1
D: -
V: TRBV5-4
CDR3: CASSSAGLGITEAFF
DNA: TGTGCCAGCAGCTCGGCAGGGCTTGGGATCACTGAAGCTTTCTTT

size: once
J: TRBJ2-7
D: -
V: TRBV5-1
CDR3: CASSLVPGSYEQYF
DNA: TGCGCCAGCAGCTTGGTTCCAGGATCCTACGAGCAGTACTTC

size: -
J: TRBJ1-1
D: -
V: TRBV27
CDR3: CASSSQGWMNTEAFF
DNA: TGTGCCAGCAGTTCCCAGGGGTGGATGAACACTGAAGCTTTCTTT

size: -
J: TRBJ2-1
D: -
V: TRBV28
CDR3: CASSLTYNEQFF
DNA: TGTGCCAGCAGTTTAACATACAATGAGCAGTTCTTC

size: -
J: TRBJ1-2
D: -
V: TRBV10-3
CDR3: CAISESAEVYGYTF
DNA: TGTGCCATCAGTGAGTCGGCGGAGGTCTATGGCTACACCTTC

size: -
J: TRBJ1-1
D: TRBD1
V: TRBV5-1
CDR3: CASSRDRGTNTEAFF
DNA: TGCGCCAGCAGCCGGGACAGGGGTACGAACACTGAAGCTTTCTTT

size: -
J: TRBJ1-2
D: -
V: TRBV7-2
CDR3: CASSLGRTIPVQGYTF
DNA: TGTGCCAGCAGCTTAGGCCGGACTATCCCGGTGCAAGGCTACACCTTC

size: -
J: TRBJ1-1
D: -
V: TRBV5-1
CDR3: CASSLQENTEAFF
DNA: TGCGCCAGCAGCTTACAGGAAAACACTGAAGCTTTCTTT

size: once
J: TRBJ2-6
D: TRBD2
V: TRBV2
CDR3: CASSKLAGDPISGANVLTF
DNA: TGTGCCAGCAGTAAACTAGCGGGGGATCCCATCTCTGGGGCCAACGTCCTGACTTTC

size: -
J: TRBJ2-7
D: -
V: TRBV11-2
CDR3: CASSLDRTDVYEQYF
DNA: TGTGCCAGCAGCTTAGATCGGACAGACGTGTACGAGCAGTACTTC

size: -
J: TRBJ1-2
D: TRBD1
V: TRBV2
CDR3: CASSERPGPGQTLYGYTF
DNA: TGTGCCAGCAGTGAAAGGCCAGGGCCGGGACAGACCCTTTATGGCTACACCTTC

size: -
J: TRBJ1-1
D: TRBD1
V: TRBV6-2/TRBV6-3
CDR3: CASSWDRNTEAFF
DNA: TGTGCCAGCAGTTGGGACAGGAACACTGAAGCTTTCTTT

size: -
J: TRBJ2-3
D: TRBD2
V: TRBV9
CDR3: CASSALAGGSTDTQYF
DNA: TGTGCCAGCAGCGCTCTAGCGGGGGGCTCCACAGATACGCAGTATTTT

size: -
J: TRBJ1-1
D: -
V: TRBV3-1/TRBV3-2
CDR3: CASSQGIGGAFF
DNA: TGTGCCAGCAGCCAAGGTATAGGGGGAGCTTTCTTT

size: -
J: TRBJ2-5
D: TRBD1
V: TRBV5-4
CDR3: CASSVGQLQETQYF
DNA: TGTGCCAGCAGCGTGGGACAGCTACAAGAGACCCAGTACTTC

size: -
J: TRBJ2-7
D: TRBD1
V: TRBV5-1
CDR3: CASSYRTGNYEQYF
DNA: TGCGCCAGCAGTTACAGGACAGGGAACTACGAGCAGTACTTC

size: -
J: TRBJ2-7
D: -
V: TRBV11-2
CDR3: CASSSLQASSYEQYF
DNA: TGTGCCAGCAGCTCTCTACAGGCAAGCTCCTACGAGCAGTACTTC

size: -
J: TRBJ1-3
D: -
V: TRBV27
CDR3: CASSLLPPRERVSGNTIYF
DNA: TGTGCCAGCAGTTTATTACCGCCGAGAGAGAGAGTCTCTGGAAACACCATATATTTT

size: -
J: TRBJ1-1
D: -
V: TRBV5-6
CDR3: CASSGHTEAFF
DNA: TGTGCCAGCAGTGGGCACACTGAAGCTTTCTTT

size: -
J: TRBJ2-1
D: TRBD1
V: TRBV7-2
CDR3: CASSWGTGGAYNEQFF
DNA: TGTGCCAGCAGCTGGGGGACAGGGGGGGCCTACAATGAGCAGTTCTTC

size: -
J: TRBJ1-6
D: TRBD1
V: TRBV7-3
CDR3: CASSLMGTASPLHF
DNA: TGTGCCAGCAGCTTAATGGGGACAGCGTCACCCCTCCACTTT

size: -
J: TRBJ1-1
D: -
V: TRBV28
CDR3: CASSPRVDTEAFF
DNA: TGTGCCAGCAGTCCGAGGGTGGACACTGAAGCTTTCTTT

size: -
J: TRBJ1-4
D: -
V: TRBV5-4
CDR3: CASSADRYNEKLFF
DNA: TGTGCCAGCAGCGCAGACAGATACAATGAAAAACTGTTTTTT

size: -
J: TRBJ1-3
D: TRBD1
V: TRBV19
CDR3: CASSIRTGAPSGNTIYF
DNA: TGTGCCAGTAGTATAAGGACAGGGGCGCCCTCTGGAAACACCATATATTTT

size: few
J: TRBJ1-2
D: -
V: TRBV12-3/TRBV12-4
CDR3: CASSLDGRGSYTF
DNA: TGTGCCAGTAGTCTGGACGGCCGGGGGAGCTACACCTTC

size: once
J: TRBJ2-5
D: TRBD2
V: TRBV19
CDR3: CASSISVSGRLQETQYF
DNA: TGTGCCAGTAGTATCTCGGTCAGCGGGAGGCTCCAAGAGACCCAGTACTTC

size: -
J: TRBJ2-2
D: TRBD2
V: TRBV4-2
CDR3: CASRRGENTGELFF
DNA: TGTGCCAGCAGACGGGGGGAAAACACCGGGGAGCTGTTTTTT

size: -
J: TRBJ2-2
D: -
V: TRBV5-1
CDR3: CASSLDSLTGELFF
DNA: TGCGCCAGCAGCTTGGACAGCCTGACCGGGGAGCTGTTTTTT

size: -
J: TRBJ1-5
D: -
V: TRBV2
CDR3: CASRQGVNQPQHF
DNA: TGTGCCAGCAGGCAGGGTGTCAATCAGCCCCAGCATTTT

size: -
J: TRBJ1-3
D: -
V: TRBV6-5
CDR3: CASSYGQFSGNTIYF
DNA: TGTGCCAGCAGTTATGGACAGTTCTCTGGAAACACCATATATTTT

size: -
J: TRBJ1-2
D: TRBD1
V: TRBV7-9
CDR3: CASSPTTGWVGYGYTF
DNA: TGTGCCAGCAGCCCTACGACAGGGTGGGTTGGCTATGGCTACACCTTC

size: -
J: TRBJ1-1
D: -
V: TRBV18
CDR3: CASSGQGMNTEAFF
DNA: TGTGCCAGCTCGGGGCAGGGGATGAACACTGAAGCTTTCTTT

size: -
J: TRBJ1-2
D: -
V: TRBV7-4
CDR3: CASSLDTARVYGYTF
DNA: TGTGCCAGCAGCCTTGACACCGCCCGAGTCTATGGCTACACCTTC

size: -
J: TRBJ1-5
D: -
V: TRBV6-5
CDR3: CASSYSGYSNQPQHF
DNA: TGTGCCAGCAGTTACTCGGGCTATAGCAATCAGCCCCAGCATTTT

size: -
J: TRBJ2-3
D: -
V: TRBV3-1/TRBV3-2
CDR3: CASSQDRFSTDTQYF
DNA: TGTGCCAGCAGCCAAGACAGGTTTAGCACAGATACGCAGTATTTT

size: -
J: TRBJ2-1
D: -
V: TRBV5-6
CDR3: CASSFRALSSYNEQFF
DNA: TGTGCCAGCAGCTTCAGGGCATTGAGCTCCTACAATGAGCAGTTCTTC

size: few
J: TRBJ2-1
D: -
V: TRBV20-1
CDR3: CSATRTNEQFF
DNA: TGCAGTGCTACTAGGACTAATGAGCAGTTCTTC